The source of this TCR beta chain is a study of radiotherapy plus CTLA-4 blockade in lung cancer. Study results and caveats: In blood, TCR clones derived from the tumor expanded after radiotherapy plus ipilimumab.

Comment on this clone: The antigen remains undetermined.

Profiling relied on immunoSEQ multiplex PCR, and the TCRdb table lists in-frame clones only, not all of them. The profile covers some 110,000 clones, with about nine tenths appearing a single time and roughly 6.9% taken by the ten largest. Focal radiation and CTLA-4 blockade (ipilimumab) were tested in chemo-refractory metastatic non-small-cell lung cancer patients. The germline V gene encodes CDR1 KGHSH and CDR2 LQKENI. Trimming removed 2 bases at V and 1 base at J, with 15 bases between. CDR3 length equals 16 residues. The sequence came from a human donor with non-small cell lung cancer that progressed on radiotherapy plus ipilimumab. Sequences were derived from peripheral blood, sampled from a patient treated with radiotherapy plus ipilimumab. J is TRBJ2-7 and V is TRBV18; no clear D. CDR3 DNA: TGTGCCAGCTCACCATTGCCTCCAGAGGTTTCCTACGAGCAGTACTTC. This encodes CASSPLPPEVSYEQYF.